This TCR beta chain was identified in a study of beta chain features in type 1 diabetes. Findings of the study overall: Shorter TCRB CDR3s, moderately but significantly so, were found in Type 1 diabetes patients in all four CD4+ subsets.

The authors reverse transcribed all of the isolated RNA, so sequencing captured expressed TCRB transcripts. TCRdb keeps only in-frame clones here, not all; method: immunoSEQ multiplex PCR. The data contain about 40,000 clones, about half of them singletons. As regards this clone: Its cognate antigen is unknown.

Researchers reported sorting CD4+ naive, central memory, regulatory and stem cell-like memory cells via CD45RO/CCR7/CD25/CD127/CD95/CD27. This CDR3 is built from 16 residues. V shed 5 bases, J shed 1 base, and the junction held 9 bases outside the gene matches. CDR1 and CDR2 (germline): SNHLY, FYNNEI. The receptor comes from a woman aged 18-29 years in good health. The chain has TRBV2 and TRBJ2-3; TRBD2 matches at 7 bases. Sequencing was done on a sample of central memory CD4+ T cells from blood. Here the CDR3 DNA reads TGTGCCAGCAGTCTAAGACTAGCACCCGGCACAGATACGCAGTATTTT. Translated: CASSLRLAPGTDTQYF.